The sequence of this TCR beta chain was determined in a study of shared clonotypes between healthy human individuals. This CDR3 has 14 residues. CDR1 SEHNR and CDR2 FQNEAQ come from the germline V gene (reference sequence). The V end was cut by 1 base, the J end by 2 bases, with 9 bases between. The method was immunoSEQ multiplex PCR; TCRdb's version includes in-frame clones alone and lacks a portion of them. The repertoire holds 2 million to 2.5 million clones, with roughly 91% as singletons. CD45RO-negative cells were positively selected for CCR7, leaving out terminally differentiated effector memory CD45RA+ cells.

The sample was naive CD8+ T cells from PBMCs. This rearrangement joins TRBV7-9 to TRBJ2-7; D unresolved. The receptor was derived from a man aged 18-30 years in good health. Some clones in this sample may be carry-over from other donors' samples. The CDR3 protein is CASSLGTATYEQYF. In DNA form, the CDR3 reads TGTGCCAGCAGCTTAGGGACGGCGACCTACGAGCAGTACTTC.